The clone carrying this T cell receptor (beta chain) has just one count. In the original processing: Counts of nucleated cells, estimated from reference gene primer amplification, were obtained. Here immunoSEQ multiplex PCR was the method, and the copy in TCRdb shows in-frame clones only, minus some. V and J calls and clone size come straight from that table; D and trimming were deduced from the DNA. The data show 210,000 or so clones, with approximately 90% seen just once and more than 0.95% held by the top ten. This record comes from a study of blood T cell repertoires in COVID-19. Study details: Acute and convalescent COVID-19 specimens originated in the United States, Italy and Spain.

This CDR3 contains 16 residues. Trimming removed 4 bases at V and 2 bases at J, with 17 bases between. Germline assignment: CDR1 SEHNR and CDR2 FQNEAQ (reference sequence). The TCR originated in a man between 25 and 39 years old with acute or convalescent COVID-19. The V and J genes are TRBV7-9 and TRBJ2-5; the D is unclear. The material sequenced was peripheral blood. The CDR3 here is CASSSHLGRFQETQYF. The CDR3 region has the DNA TGTGCCAGCAGCTCCCACCTCGGCAGGTTTCAAGAGACCCAGTACTTC. Full variable domain (missing parts from reference TRBV7-9 and TRBJ2-5): DTGVSQNPRHKITKRGQNVTFRCDPISEHNRLYWYRQTLGQGPEFLTYFQNEAQLEKSRLLSDRFSAERPKGSFSTLEIQRTEQGDSAMYLCASSSHLGRFQETQYFGPGTRLLVL.